These 6 T cell receptor beta chains were all obtained from the same sample, sequenced in a study of Ad26.COV2.S vaccination and SARS-CoV-2 variants. This table comes from immunoSEQ multiplex PCR, and its TCRdb copy is limited to in-frame clones, with some not included. There are hundreds of thousands of clones in the sample; roughly nine tenths occur only once, and 2.5% lies in the top ten. The treatment was: roughly 19 received Ad26.COV2.S at low or high dose, single or two shots; about 5 received placebo; per-sample allocation not given. Day 63 following the first vaccine or placebo injection was when the samples were taken. The starting material was peripheral blood, obtained in a trial of Ad26.COV2.S vaccine versus placebo. The receptors derive from a person aged 18 to 59 who received the Ad26.COV2.S COVID-19 vaccine or a placebo.

This sequence joins TRBV7-3 and TRBJ2-1, with 8 bases lining up with TRBD2. Germline values: CDR1 SGHTA, CDR2 FQGTGA. The ends lost 5 bases at V and 0 bases at J; junction bases unmatched: 6. The CDR3 is 16 residues long. The DNA of the CDR3 is TGTGCCAGCAGCCCGTTAGCGGGAAGCTCCTACAATGAGCAGTTCTTC. It translates to CASSPLAGSSYNEQFF. Drawing the rest from reference TRBV7-3 and TRBJ2-1, the complete variable domain is GAGVSQTPSNKVTEKGKYVELRCDPISGHTALYWYRQSLGQGPEFLIYFQGTGAADDSGLPNDRFFAVRPEGSVSTLKIQRTERGDSAVYLCASSPLAGSSYNEQFFGPGTRLTVL.

The chain's CDR3 is CASSLSRGEAFF. The CDR3 DNA sequence: TGTGCCAGCTCACTGTCCCGCGGAGAAGCTTTCTTT. The genes are TRBV18 and TRBJ1-1; D call uncertain. The CDR3 length is 12 residues. The V end was cut by 4 bases, the J end by 8 bases, with 11 bases between. CDR1 is KGHSH, CDR2 LQKENI, per germline. The full variable domain, with the rest looked up from reference TRBV18 and TRBJ1-1, is NAGVMQNPRHLVRRRGQEARLRCSPMKGHSHVYWYRQLPEEGLKFMVYLQKENIIDESGMPKERFSAEFPKEGPSILRIQQVVRGDSAAYFCASSLSRGEAFFGQGTRLTVV.

The rearrangement uses TRBV18 and TRBJ2-1; D possibly uses TRBD1 or TRBD2 (5 bases each). The CDR3 is 18 residues long. Trimming left V 2 bases short and J 0 bases short, with 17 bases between. Germline CDR1 reads KGHSH; CDR2 reads LQKENI. This chain's CDR3 is CASSPKIRDPTSYNEQFF. In DNA form, the CDR3 reads TGTGCCAGCTCACCAAAGATCCGGGACCCCACCTCCTACAATGAGCAGTTCTTC.

The chain joins TRBV30 to TRBJ1-1, with 7 bases aligning to TRBD1. V gave up 4 bases and J gave up 8 bases; unmatched junction bases: 13. Germline-derived CDR1 and CDR2 are GTSNPN and SVGIG (reference sequence). CDR3 length: 14 residues. The CDR3 DNA reads as TGTGCCTGGACGGACAGGAAGATCCTCTCAGAAGCTTTCTTT. This codes for CAWTDRKILSEAFF.

The chain is built from TRBV2 and TRBJ2-7; no clear D. The CDR3 totals 13 residues. Trimming removed 9 bases at V and 2 bases at J, with 14 bases between. CDR1 is SNHLY and CDR2 is FYNNEI in the germline V gene. CDR3 sequence reads: CASRTSAPYEQYF. CDR3 sequence (DNA): TGTGCCAGTAGGACGTCGGCCCCCTACGAGCAGTACTTC.

This chain uses TRBV4-2 with TRBJ1-1, with D possibly matching TRBD1 (5 bases). CDR3 length: 15 amino acids. V was clipped by 0 bases and J by 6 bases, with 14 bases between them. Germline V lookup: CDR1 LGHNA, CDR2 YNFKEQ. The CDR3 loop reads CASSQDPLRGAEAFF. The CDR3 region has the DNA TGTGCCAGCAGCCAAGACCCCCTCCGAGGGGCTGAAGCTTTCTTT.